Below are 8 T cell receptor beta chains sequenced from a single sample in a study of regulatory T cells in long-lasting Graves disease (dated by TCRdb to the early 2020s). The library was obtained by multiplex PCR. TCRdb shows the sequencer as Illumina HiSeq 4000. CDR3 regions were amplified by Arm-PCR with iRepertoire HTBI primers to construct TCR beta libraries. Starting from the raw public reads, TCRdb applied fastp trimming at Q25, assembled clones with MiXCR and retained in-frame beta chains. Rows with a matching CDR3 protein are joined into one entry that keeps the most common DNA and genes. This sample gives about 400,000 distinct CDR3 sequences in total; roughly 20% of them show up just once. The top ten constitute around 20% of the sample. The meaning of the sample's time point label: persistent/refractory GD, antithyroid drugs over 5 years with positive TRAb. For both TCR sequencing and RNA sequencing, RNA was extracted from PBMCs using TRIzol.

The sequencing used peripheral blood mononuclear cells (PBMCs), collected when the disease was refractory, from a patient treated with antithyroid drugs. Receptors originate from a female donor with Graves disease.

The V call is TRBV19, the J call TRBJ1-1; TRBD1 aligns across 9 bases. Germline trimming cut 6 bases from V and 5 bases from J; bases unmatched to any gene: 7. Germline CDR1 LNHDA, CDR2 SQIVND (reference sequence). The CDR3 has 14 residues. The CDR3 sequence: CASRNTGGMTEAFF. Here the CDR3 DNA reads TGTGCCAGTAGAAACACAGGGGGCATGACTGAAGCTTTCTTT. Filled out from reference TRBV19 and TRBJ1-1, the complete variable domain reads DGGITQSPKYLFRKEGQNVTLSCEQNLNHDAMYWYRQDPGQGLRLIYYSQIVNDFQKGDIAEGYSVSREKKESFPLTVTSAQKNPTAFYLCASRNTGGMTEAFFGQGTRLTVV.

In regard to this clonotype: The junction shows a germline mismatch at one end, possibly a read error. The chain joins TRBV12-3 or TRBV12-4 to TRBJ2-2, with 13 bases lining up with TRBD2. The CDR3 sequence is 17 residues long. This CDR3 is CASSRGTSGANTGGLFF. DNA for the CDR3: TGTGCCAGCAGTCGAGGGACTAGCGGGGCGAACACCGGGGGGCTGTTTTTT.

The CDR3 DNA is TGCGCCAGCAGCCAAGATGGATTAGGGGTCGGGGAGCTGTTTTTT. Its translation is CASSQDGLGVGELFF. The genes are TRBV4-1 and TRBJ2-2; possible D gene TRBD1, 5 bases. Per the germline V gene, CDR1 is MGHRA and CDR2 is YSYEKL. The CDR3 extends over 15 amino acids. V lost 0 bases and J lost 7, with 12 bases in between.

The rearrangement joins TRBV20-1 to TRBJ2-7, with a weak D call TRBD2 (5 bases). V lost 2 bases and J lost 3, with 14 bases in between. The CDR3 is 14 residues long. The germline V gene has CDR1 DFQATT and CDR2 SNEGSKA (reference sequence). CDR3 loop: CSARLMVEVYEQYF. The CDR3 nucleotides are TGCAGTGCTAGACTTATGGTGGAGGTCTACGAGCAGTACTTC.

A word on this clonotype: A much larger clone lies a single base off, so this may be a read error. This rearrangement joins TRBV2 to TRBJ1-5, with D unclear. This CDR3 is built from 14 residues. CDR1 is SNHLY and CDR2 is FYNNEI in the germline V gene. The CDR3 loop reads CASSGSDSSQPQHF. CDR3 bases: TGTGCCAGCAGTGGATCAGATAGCAGTCAGCCCCAGCATTTT.

There are a few counts of this clonotype. V is TRBV3-1 and J is TRBJ2-7; 7 positions match TRBD2. V lost 1 base, J lost 4 bases, and 4 bases stayed unmatched. The CDR3 consists of 14 residues. Germline V lookup: CDR1 LGHDT, CDR2 YNNKEL (reference sequence). For the CDR3, the DNA is TGTGCCAGCAGCCAAGCTAGCGGCCCATACGAGCAGTACTTC. Its translation is CASSQASGPYEQYF.

The table lists this clonotype with a few counts. The chain is built from TRBV12-3 or TRBV12-4 and TRBJ2-7; D may be TRBD2 (5 bases). V dropped 6 bases and J dropped 7 bases, with 16 bases sitting between them. This CDR3 has 13 amino acids. CDR3 nucleotides: TGTGCCAGCAGGAGGGCCGCGTCGGAAGAGCAGTACTTC. Translating it yields CASRRAASEEQYF.

This clonotype was seen at least ten times. The chain has TRBV27 and TRBJ2-5, with 7 bases aligning to TRBD1. With 4 bases clipped from V and 5 bases from J, the junction kept 13 bases outside the gene matches. The CDR3 covers 16 residues. Germline loops: CDR1 MNHEY, CDR2 SMNVEV (reference sequence). The CDR3 DNA is TGTGCCAGCAGTTCCAGTAAGGGACAGTGGGCCGAGACCCAGTACTTC. Translating gives CASSSSKGQWAETQYF.